Shown below are 28 T cell receptor beta chains from a single sample sequenced in a study of beta chain features in type 1 diabetes. Isolated RNA was reverse transcribed in full, so expressed TCRB transcripts were sequenced. The protocol was immunoSEQ multiplex PCR, while the TCRdb copy is restricted to in-frame clones and leaves out a portion. The data show roughly 60,000 clones, about 55% seen once. The specimen was Tregs from blood. These receptors originate from a young woman in good health.

This rearrangement joins TRBV9 to TRBJ1-6, with D possibly matching TRBD1 (6 bases). The germline CDR1 and CDR2 sequences are SGDLS and YYNGEE. The length of the CDR3 is 13 residues. V shed 1 base and J shed 8 bases, with 7 bases lying between them. The CDR3 DNA reads TGTGCCAGCAGCGTAAAGGGGGATTCACCCCTCCACTTT. The encoded protein is CASSVKGDSPLHF.

The rearrangement links TRBV19 to TRBJ1-1; TRBD1 matches 7 bases. V lost 9 bases to trimming and J lost 3 bases; unmatched junction nucleotides: 16. This CDR3 has 16 residues. Germline CDR1 LNHDA, CDR2 SQIVND (reference sequence). CDR3 loop: CASGDPSGDRDTEAFF. In DNA, the CDR3 is TGTGCCAGCGGGGATCCCTCGGGAGACAGGGACACTGAAGCTTTCTTT.

V is TRBV6-1 and J is TRBJ2-4; TRBD2 agrees at 9 bases. The CDR3 sequence is 16 residues long. The J segment lost 0 bases and the V segment lost 4 bases, leaving 4 bases of the junction unmatched. The V gene's germline CDR1 is MNHNS and CDR2 SASEGT. The CDR3 reads CASSGLAALAKNIQYF. The CDR3 DNA follows: TGTGCCAGCAGTGGACTAGCGGCATTAGCCAAAAACATTCAGTACTTC.

About this clone: The junction shows a germline mismatch at one end, possibly a read error. This chain connects TRBV30 to TRBJ1-2; D not certain. CDR1 and CDR2 (germline): GTSNPN, SVGIG (reference sequence). CDR3 length: 11 residues. CDR3 bases: TGTGCCTGGAGTGTAAACTACGGCTACACCTTC. It yields the protein CAWSVNYGYTF. The complete variable domain, with remaining parts taken from reference TRBV30 and TRBJ1-2, reads SQTIHQWPATLVQPVGSPLSLECTVEGTSNPNLYWYRQAAGRGLQLLFYSVGIGQISSEVPQNLSASRPQDRQFILSSKKLLLSDSGFYLCAWSVNYGYTFGSGTRLTVV.

This clone showed up just a few times. The chain uses TRBV11-2 and TRBJ2-7; the match to TRBD2 covers 10 bases. CDR1 and CDR2 from the germline V gene are SGHAT and FQNNGV. With 5 bases clipped from V and 4 bases from J, the junction kept 8 bases outside the gene matches. The CDR3 totals 15 residues. Here the CDR3 DNA reads TGTGCCAGCAGCCAAGATCTACTAGCGGGGTACGAGCAGTACTTC. Protein product: CASSQDLLAGYEQYF.

J is TRBJ1-4 and V is TRBV2; the D gene is possibly TRBD1 (5 bases). Trimming shortened V by 6 bases and J by 11 bases, and 16 bases separated the two germline ends. From germline, CDR1 is SNHLY and CDR2 FYNNEI. The CDR3 contains 13 residues. CDR3 amino acids: CASRQDISTKLFF. CDR3 in DNA: TGTGCCAGCAGGCAGGACATCTCGACGAAACTGTTTTTT.

The chain links TRBV19 to TRBJ2-3; 9 bases line up with TRBD1. Trimming at V came to 3 bases and at J to 3 bases, leaving 7 bases not matched to a gene. The CDR3 is made up of 16 amino acids. The germline V gene encodes CDR1 LNHDA and CDR2 SQIVND (reference sequence). The CDR3 region has the DNA TGTGCCAGTAGTATGATAGCCGGGACAGGGACAGATACGCAGTATTTT. It encodes CASSMIAGTGTDTQYF.

The chain carries TRBV5-1 and TRBJ1-4; D gene uncertain. CDR3 size: 15 residues. The ends were cut back, 3 bases at V and 4 bases at J, with 13 bases in the middle. Germline V gives CDR1 SGHRS, CDR2 YFSETQ. The CDR3 reads CASSSDGRGNEKLFF. In DNA, the CDR3 is TGCGCCAGCAGCTCCGACGGGCGGGGTAATGAAAAACTGTTTTTT.

The chain couples TRBV6-5 to TRBJ1-1; D not certain. The CDR3 consists of 13 residues. Germline CDR1 MNHEY, CDR2 SVGAGI. V was cut by 6 bases and J by 0 bases, with 8 bases left in between. CDR3 DNA: TGTGCCAGCAGGACTTCTATGAACACTGAAGCTTTCTTT. Residues: CASRTSMNTEAFF.

Worth noting for this clone: In the same sample, other DNA sequences code for this CDR3. V is TRBV19 and J is TRBJ2-2, with D possibly TRBD1 on 6 matching bases. This CDR3 is built from 14 residues. V was clipped by 6 bases and J by 6 bases, with 14 bases between them. CDR1 and CDR2 from the germline V gene are LNHDA and SQIVND (reference sequence). The CDR3 region is CASSSQGFAGELFF. The DNA for the CDR3 is TGTGCCAGTAGCTCACAGGGTTTCGCCGGGGAGCTGTTTTTT.

The J gene is TRBJ1-6, the V gene TRBV2; 9 bases fit TRBD1. The trim removed 2 bases at V and 6 bases at J, leaving 5 bases unmatched. Germline CDR1 reads SNHLY; CDR2 reads FYNNEI. The CDR3 runs to 16 residues. CDR3 residues: CASSESGQGRNSPLHF. CDR3 bases: TGTGCCAGCAGTGAATCGGGACAGGGACGTAATTCACCCCTCCACTTT. The full variable domain, its missing parts supplied by reference TRBV2 and TRBJ1-6, is EPEVTQTPSHQVTQMGQEVILRCVPISNHLYFYWYRQILGQKVEFLVSFYNNEISEKSEIFDDQFSVERPDGSNFTLKIRSTKLEDSAMYFCASSESGQGRNSPLHFGNGTRLTVT.

The chain carries TRBV20-1 and TRBJ2-7; D possibly corresponds to TRBD2 (6 bases). Looked up from germline, CDR1 is DFQATT and CDR2 is SNEGSKA (reference sequence). The V end lost 3 bases, the J end lost 3 bases, and 6 bases lay between the germline ends. This CDR3 comprises 11 residues. The CDR3 DNA reads TGCAGTGCTAGGACTAGCTACGAGCAGTACTTC. Protein: CSARTSYEQYF.

The chain is built from TRBV7-9 and TRBJ1-2; possible D gene TRBD1, 5 bases. The CDR3 covers 15 residues. CDR1 SEHNR and CDR2 FQNEAQ come from the germline V gene (reference sequence). V was clipped by 4 bases and J by 10 bases, with 22 bases between them. The CDR3 bases are TGTGCCAGCAGCTCCCTAATTTTTGGCGGGGGGTACTACACCTTC. Amino acid sequence: CASSSLIFGGGYYTF.

V and J are TRBV6-6 and TRBJ2-5, with TRBD2 matching 13 bases. CDR3 size: 16 residues. With V trimmed by 0 bases and J by 5 bases, 3 bases remained unmatched. Germline V lookup: CDR1 MNHNY, CDR2 SVGAGI (reference sequence). DNA for the CDR3: TGTGCCAGCAGTTACTCAGGGACTAGCGGGACCGAGACCCAGTACTTC. The encoded protein is CASSYSGTSGTETQYF.

V and J are TRBV5-1 and TRBJ2-5; weak D call: TRBD2 (5 bases). With 4 bases removed from V and 4 bases from J, the gap between germline ends came to 14 bases. Germline V lookup: CDR1 SGHRS, CDR2 YFSETQ. The CDR3 runs 14 residues. CDR3 loop: CASSPFSGSETQYF. The CDR3 DNA sequence: TGCGCCAGCAGCCCCTTTTCGGGATCAGAGACCCAGTACTTC.

There are a few counts of this clone. The rearrangement links TRBV7-9 to TRBJ2-5; 7 bases match TRBD1. V trimming: 5 bases; J trimming: 5 bases; junction bases outside the gene matches: 11. This CDR3 region has 15 residues. The germline V gene has CDR1 SEHNR and CDR2 FQNEAQ (reference sequence). The CDR3 sequence: CASSPFRGGGETQYF. The DNA of the CDR3 is TGTGCCAGCAGCCCTTTTCGAGGGGGCGGTGAGACCCAGTACTTC.

This clone has more than one count but fewer than ten. The chain employs TRBV6-5 and TRBJ2-1; 11 bases line up with TRBD2. Unmatched junction bases numbered 7, after V lost 2 bases and J lost 10 bases. Germline assignment: CDR1 MNHEY and CDR2 SVGAGI. This CDR3 has 15 amino acids. As DNA, the CDR3 is TGTGCCAGCAGTTACGGGACTAGCGGAGGAAACGAGCAGTTCTTC. Amino acids: CASSYGTSGGNEQFF.

This clone was observed a few times. The chain combines TRBV11-3 with TRBJ2-1; 8 bases agree with TRBD2. The germline V gene has CDR1 SGHNT and CDR2 YENEEA. The V segment lost 4 bases and the J segment 1 base; nucleotides outside the gene matches: 3. The CDR3 is 15 amino acids. CDR3 sequence: CASSSGGDSYNEQFF. Here the CDR3 DNA reads TGTGCCAGCAGCTCCGGGGGGGATTCCTACAATGAGCAGTTCTTC.

This clone was counted a few times. The gene calls are TRBV13 and TRBJ1-3; 10 nucleotides agree with TRBD1. The germline CDR1 and CDR2 sequences are PRHDT and FYEKMQ (reference sequence). The CDR3 is made up of 15 amino acids. V lost 4 bases, J lost 7 bases, and 7 bases stayed unmatched. This CDR3 is CASSSRTGGWNTIYF. For the CDR3, the DNA is TGTGCCAGCAGCTCTCGGACAGGGGGGTGGAACACCATATATTTT.

The chain combines TRBV18 with TRBJ1-1; possible D gene TRBD1, 5 bases. With 1 base removed from V and 0 bases from J, the gap between germline ends came to 6 bases. The CDR3 length is 14 residues. Germline assignment: CDR1 KGHSH and CDR2 LQKENI. Written as DNA, the CDR3 is TGTGCCAGCTCACCACAGGGGATGAACACTGAAGCTTTCTTT. Encoded protein: CASSPQGMNTEAFF.

The rearrangement links TRBV5-1 to TRBJ2-3, with D uncertain. With 3 bases removed from V and 5 bases from J, the gap between germline ends came to 16 bases. Germline values: CDR1 SGHRS, CDR2 YFSETQ. This CDR3 comprises 15 residues. The CDR3 nucleotides are TGCGCCAGCAGCTCCCTCCTAGGAGAAGGAGATACGCAGTATTTT. It yields the protein CASSSLLGEGDTQYF.

This clone occurred a few times. The J gene is TRBJ2-5, the V gene TRBV7-9, with TRBD2 as a possible D gene (6 bases). The V gene's germline CDR1 is SEHNR and CDR2 FQNEAQ (reference sequence). Trimming took 3 bases from V and 0 from J, leaving 8 bases between them. This CDR3 spans 14 amino acids. CDR3 region: CASSFGRYQETQYF. The CDR3 DNA reads as TGTGCCAGCAGCTTTGGGAGGTACCAAGAGACCCAGTACTTC. The full variable domain, its missing parts supplied by reference TRBV7-9 and TRBJ2-5, is DTGVSQNPRHKITKRGQNVTFRCDPISEHNRLYWYRQTLGQGPEFLTYFQNEAQLEKSRLLSDRFSAERPKGSFSTLEIQRTEQGDSAMYLCASSFGRYQETQYFGPGTRLLVL.

This clone was picked up a small number of times. The chain uses TRBV5-6 and TRBJ2-1; 8 bases align to TRBD1. There are 13 residues in the CDR3. The germline V gene encodes CDR1 SGHDT and CDR2 YYEEEE. V was pared by 7 bases and J by 5 bases, with 5 bases of the junction left unmatched. CDR3 nucleotides: TGTGCCAGCTGCGGACAGGGTGACAATGAGCAGTTCTTC. This codes for CASCGQGDNEQFF.

Only a few counts were recorded for this clone. This chain uses TRBV5-6 with TRBJ2-4; D perhaps matches TRBD2 (5 bases). Trimming stripped 4 bases from V and 8 bases from J, with 13 bases between. The CDR3 sequence is 13 residues long. CDR1 and CDR2 from the germline V gene are SGHDT and YYEEEE. CDR3 loop: CASSLYGIDIQYF. In DNA, the CDR3 is TGTGCCAGCAGCCTCTACGGGATCGACATTCAGTACTTC.

This clone came up once. At the DNA level, this CDR3 is encoded by other sequences in the same sample as well. V gene TRBV18 combines with J gene TRBJ1-1, with D possibly being TRBD1 (6 bases). CDR1 and CDR2 (germline): KGHSH, LQKENI. Trimming took 3 bases from V and 1 from J, leaving 6 bases between them. The CDR3 totals 13 residues. The CDR3 region has the DNA TGTGCCAGCTCACCGACAGGGAACACTGAAGCTTTCTTT. As protein: CASSPTGNTEAFF.

This clone was picked up a small number of times. The chain recombines TRBV6-1 with TRBJ1-1; D gene ambiguous. Germline CDR1 reads MNHNS; CDR2 reads SASEGT. V lost 7 bases and J lost 0, with 15 bases in between. The CDR3 is 15 residues long. For the CDR3, the DNA is TGTGCCAGCACCCTGACAACGGGGATGAACACTGAAGCTTTCTTT. As protein: CASTLTTGMNTEAFF.

The chain links TRBV7-2 to TRBJ1-4; no reliable D call. CDR3 length: 16 residues. Trimming left V 2 bases short and J 0 bases short, with 10 bases between. Germline CDR1 and CDR2: SGHTA and FQGNSA. The CDR3 sequence: CASSLFGGATNEKLFF. CDR3 sequence (DNA): TGTGCCAGCAGCTTATTTGGCGGCGCAACTAATGAAAAACTGTTTTTT.

The chain recombines TRBV18 with TRBJ2-5; D not resolved. CDR1 KGHSH and CDR2 LQKENI come from the germline V gene. The CDR3 extends over 12 amino acids. V gave up 3 bases and J gave up 5 bases, with 7 bases separating them. This CDR3 is CASSPLLETQYF. In nucleotides, the CDR3 is TGTGCCAGCTCACCCCTGTTGGAGACCCAGTACTTC.